These 7 T cell receptor beta chains came from one sample sequenced in a study of cytomegalovirus exposure and HLA in healthy donors. Amplification used 60 Vbeta primers and 13 Jbeta primers. TCRdb's table, derived via immunoSEQ multiplex PCR, lists solely in-frame clones and lacks some. This table holds 90,000 or so clones, 55% to 75% found once. Sequenced material: PBMCs. The receptor source for this set is a woman younger than 30 in good health and CMV-seropositive.

The rearrangement joins TRBV19 to TRBJ2-1; 12 positions agree with TRBD2. This CDR3 contains 17 residues. Germline CDR1 and CDR2: LNHDA and SQIVND (reference sequence). The junction had 5 bases not matched to a gene; V was cut back by 5 bases and J by 0 bases. The CDR3 coding sequence is TGTGCCAGTAGTCAAGAACTAGCGGGAGGCTCCTACAATGAGCAGTTCTTC. Protein product: CASSQELAGGSYNEQFF.

This clone appeared a few times. V is TRBV27 and J is TRBJ1-1; tentative D call: TRBD1 (5 bases). The V end was cut by 6 bases, the J end by 3 bases, with 11 bases between. Germline CDR1 reads MNHEY; CDR2 reads SMNVEV (reference sequence). This CDR3 is 13 amino acids long. The CDR3 is CASRAGRYTEAFF. The DNA of the CDR3 is TGTGCCAGCAGGGCGGGACGGTACACTGAAGCTTTCTTT.

The sample holds one count of this clone. The CDR3: CASRSGSTSYNEQFF. The CDR3 DNA follows: TGTGCCAGCAGGTCCGGGAGCACCTCCTACAATGAGCAGTTCTTC. The chain carries TRBV7-9 and TRBJ2-1; D is perhaps TRBD2 (6 bases). Per the germline V gene, CDR1 is SEHNR and CDR2 is FQNEAQ (reference sequence). Trimming left V 6 bases short and J 0 bases short, with 12 bases between. This CDR3 is built from 15 residues. The variable domain in full, completed from reference TRBV7-9 and TRBJ2-1, reads DTGVSQNPRHKITKRGQNVTFRCDPISEHNRLYWYRQTLGQGPEFLTYFQNEAQLEKSRLLSDRFSAERPKGSFSTLEIQRTEQGDSAMYLCASRSGSTSYNEQFFGPGTRLTVL.

About this clone: At one of its ends the junction is not consistent with the germline gene, which may arise from a read error. The rearrangement uses TRBV7-9 and TRBJ1-3; D possibly corresponds to TRBD1 (5 bases). The CDR3 is 16 amino acids. Per the germline V gene, CDR1 is SEHNR and CDR2 is FQNEAQ (reference sequence). The CDR3 spells CASSLAQGGSGDTIYF. The CDR3 region has the DNA TGTGCCAGCAGCTTAGCGCAGGGCGGCTCTGGAGACACCATATATTTT.

V and J are TRBV5-1 and TRBJ1-2; TRBD1 matches 7 bases. Germline V gives CDR1 SGHRS, CDR2 YFSETQ. The CDR3 totals 15 residues. V lost 3 bases and J lost 2; bases outside the gene matches: 7. This chain's CDR3 is CASSSRLQGNYGYTF. The CDR3 DNA sequence: TGCGCCAGCAGCTCGAGACTACAGGGGAACTATGGCTACACCTTC. Based on the CDR3 plus reference TRBV5-1 and TRBJ1-2, the full variable domain is KAGVTQTPRYLIKTRGQQVTLSCSPISGHRSVSWYQQTPGQGLQFLFEYFSETQRNKGNFPGRFSGRQFSNSRSEMNVSTLELGDSALYLCASSSRLQGNYGYTFGSGTRLTVV.

This clone has just a few counts. The V gene is TRBV28, the J gene TRBJ2-3; 12 nucleotides agree with TRBD2. The CDR3 loop spans 16 amino acids. The junction had 4 bases not matched to a gene; V was cut back by 4 bases and J by 2 bases. The germline CDR1 and CDR2 sequences are MDHEN and SYDVKM. Here the CDR3 DNA reads TGTGCCAGCAGTTCCGGACTAGCGGGGCTCACAGATACGCAGTATTTT. Translating it yields CASSSGLAGLTDTQYF.

The rearrangement joins TRBV10-3 to TRBJ1-6; TRBD1 matches at 8 bases. This CDR3 has 18 residues. Germline lookup yields CDR1 ENHRY and CDR2 SYGVKD. Trimming at V came to 0 bases and at J to 5 bases, leaving 9 bases not matched to a gene. In DNA, the CDR3 is TGTGCCATCAGTGAGTCCGGACAGGGTGGATATGATAATTCACCCCTCCACTTT. Protein: CAISESGQGGYDNSPLHF.